This T cell receptor beta chain derives from a study of vaccination effects on CD4 cells after COVID-19. About the research overall: Post-vaccine sample collection fell at a median of 72 days after the second dose. Broader study findings: Cross-reactivity with common cold coronaviruses was shown by only 1 of 255 vaccine-induced clones in healthy vaccinees.

Sequencing used immunoSEQ multiplex PCR; TCRdb keeps in-frame clones, though not all of them. The table lists approximately 70,000 clones, roughly 79% of them singletons. Notes on this clone: Its antigen is not known.

V was trimmed by 2 bases and J by 7 bases, leaving 5 bases between them. The CDR3 loop spans 12 amino acids. Germline V gene sequence: CDR1 SGHDN, CDR2 FVKESK. After expansion with viral peptide pools in the ViraFEST assay, antigen-specific CD4+ T cells were sequenced. Researchers isolated CD4+ T cells once approximately ten days of culture had elapsed. Participants received two doses of either the BNT162b2 or mRNA-1273 vaccine. Recipients of the vaccine had no prior SARS-CoV-2 infection and negative nucleocapsid antibodies. For each well, about 2 million PBMC were cultured with around 9.8 IU/ml IL-2 and about 9.9 ug/ml peptides.

This chain uses TRBV14 with TRBJ2-2; D gene ambiguous. The clonotype originates from a human donor who received a COVID-19 vaccine. The starting material was CD4+ T cells from PBMCs cultured with HCoV-OC43 spike peptides, obtained after COVID-19 vaccination. Sample subset: HCoV-OC43 spike overlapping peptide pool stimulation. DNA for the CDR3: TGTGCCAGCAGCCAACGACTCGGGGAGCTGTTTTTT. Its protein is CASSQRLGELFF.